What follows are 20 T cell receptor beta chains derived from one specimen sequenced in a study of T cell changes during pregnancy in multiple sclerosis. The assay was immunoSEQ multiplex PCR, and TCRdb's table has in-frame clones only and misses some. The data show tens of thousands of clones, approximately 94% seen once. The sequences come from CD4+ T cells from peripheral blood mononuclear cells, collected before pregnancy. These receptors were obtained from a female donor with multiple sclerosis, enrolled in a pregnancy study.

Note on this clone: Its ends do not fully match the called genes, so a read error is possible. CDR3 sequence reads: CASNSGTNEKLFF. The DNA for the CDR3 is TGTGCGAGCAACTCGGGAACTAATGAAAAACTGTTTTTT. The V call is TRBV2, the J call TRBJ1-4; no clear D. In germline, CDR1 is SNHLY, CDR2 FYNNEI. The CDR3 loop spans 13 amino acids. The variable domain in full, completed from reference TRBV2 and TRBJ1-4, reads EPEVTQTPSHQVTQMGQEVILRCVPISNHLYFYWYRQILGQKVEFLVSFYNNEISEKSEIFDDQFSVERPDGSNFTLKIRSTKLEDSAMYFCASNSGTNEKLFFGSGTQLSVL.

V gene TRBV29-1 combines with J gene TRBJ2-7, with 8 bases aligning to TRBD2. The CDR3 sequence is 14 residues long. With V trimmed by 6 bases and J by 7 bases, 14 bases remained unmatched. The germline V gene encodes CDR1 SQVTM and CDR2 ANQGSEA. The CDR3 nucleotides read TGCAGCGTCCAGAAAGGTGGTGGCGGGAGGGAGCAGTACTTC. Protein product: CSVQKGGGGREQYF.

V usage is TRBV4-1 and J usage is TRBJ1-4; D remains unclear. The CDR3 runs 16 residues. Germline CDR1 reads MGHRA; CDR2 reads YSYEKL. V gave up 3 bases and J gave up 8 bases, with 19 bases separating them. The CDR3 loop is CASSHPVRGGQEKLFF. As DNA, the CDR3 is TGCGCCAGCAGCCACCCAGTAAGAGGCGGGCAAGAAAAACTGTTTTTT.

This clone has only one observation. This sequence joins TRBV10-3 and TRBJ2-3; 8 nucleotides agree with TRBD1. The CDR3 runs to 16 residues. Trimming cost V 2 bases and J 4 bases; bases outside gene matches: 8. Germline CDR1 is ENHRY and CDR2 is SYGVKD. CDR3 nucleotides: TGTGCCATCAGTGAGCCGACCGGACAGGGCGCAGATACGCAGTATTTT. Its translation is CAISEPTGQGADTQYF.

The rearrangement uses TRBV5-1 and TRBJ1-6, with 10 bases that match TRBD1. Germline values: CDR1 SGHRS, CDR2 YFSETQ. The V and J ends lost 6 bases and 10 bases, in that order; junction bases with no gene match: 10. This CDR3 contains 15 residues. The CDR3 spells CASKPGQGLLSPLHF. The CDR3, as DNA: TGCGCCAGCAAACCGGGACAGGGGCTACTATCACCCCTCCACTTT.

A single count supports this clone. The chain joins TRBV27 to TRBJ2-3; 7 bases line up with TRBD2. The CDR3 length is 16 residues. The V segment lost 6 bases and the J segment 2 bases; nucleotides outside the gene matches: 11. Germline V lookup: CDR1 MNHEY, CDR2 SMNVEV (reference sequence). The CDR3 DNA follows: TGTGCCAGCAGCCCCCCCCCGGGACTAAACACAGATACGCAGTATTTT. Its protein product is CASSPPPGLNTDTQYF.

This clone was seen once. The chain carries TRBV2 and TRBJ1-5; D is perhaps TRBD1 (5 bases). V was clipped by 3 bases and J by 5 bases, with 11 bases between them. The V gene's germline CDR1 is SNHLY and CDR2 FYNNEI. The CDR3 consists of 14 residues. Written as DNA, the CDR3 is TGTGCCAGCAGTGATGGGCAGGGCTATCAGCCCCAGCATTTT. Translation: CASSDGQGYQPQHF.

The gene calls are TRBV6-6 and TRBJ2-7, with 8 bases lining up with TRBD1. CDR1 is MNHNY and CDR2 is SVGAGI in the germline V gene (reference sequence). The CDR3 spans 12 residues. After removal of 6 bases from V and 9 bases from J, the junction contained 7 bases not matched to a gene. For the CDR3, the DNA is TGTGCCAGCAGAGATGGACAGGGCGGGCAGTACTTC. Amino acid sequence: CASRDGQGGQYF.

The gene calls are TRBV4-1 and TRBJ2-5; TRBD2 agrees at 10 bases. The CDR3 has 15 residues. V trimming: 1 base; J trimming: 6 bases; junction bases outside the gene matches: 5. Germline values: CDR1 MGHRA, CDR2 YSYEKL. In DNA form, the CDR3 reads TGCGCCAGCAGCCAAGCCGGGACTAGCGATAAGACCCAGTACTTC. Residues: CASSQAGTSDKTQYF.

The chain recombines TRBV5-4 with TRBJ2-7; 8 nucleotides line up with TRBD1. The J segment lost 6 bases and the V segment lost 2 bases, leaving 4 bases of the junction unmatched. CDR1 is SGHNT and CDR2 is YYREEE in the germline V gene (reference sequence). The CDR3 has 13 amino acids. The CDR3 nucleotides read TGTGCCAGCAGCTTACAGGGGGTGGCCGAGCAGTACTTC. Protein product: CASSLQGVAEQYF.

As DNA, the CDR3 is TGTGCCAGCAGGTCCCTCGGGAGCAGGGCCACTGAAGCTTTCTTT. Protein: CASRSLGSRATEAFF. The J gene is TRBJ1-1, the V gene TRBV14; weak D call: TRBD1 (5 bases). Germline values: CDR1 SGHDN, CDR2 FVKESK. The CDR3 extends over 15 amino acids. The V gene lost 6 bases and the J gene lost 4 bases, with 18 bases spanning the gap.

This clone showed up just a few times. The chain links TRBV30 to TRBJ1-6; D is unclear. This CDR3 is built from 9 residues. The germline CDR1 and CDR2 sequences are GTSNPN and SVGIG (reference sequence). The DNA for the CDR3 is TGTGCTTGGGGAGTTCCCCTCCACTTT. Amino acids: CAWGVPLHF.

This clone was detected a few times. This chain uses TRBV9 with TRBJ1-1; D call uncertain. CDR1 is SGDLS, CDR2 YYNGEE, per germline. Trimming pared 1 base from V and 1 base from J, leaving 5 bases between. This CDR3 has 13 residues. CDR3 in amino acids: CASSVRRNTEAFF. CDR3 in DNA: TGTGCCAGCAGCGTAAGGAGGAACACTGAAGCTTTCTTT.

The count of this clone is one. The V call is TRBV5-4, the J call TRBJ1-2; 10 nucleotides match TRBD1. In germline, CDR1 is SGHNT, CDR2 YYREEE (reference sequence). Trimming removed 4 bases from V and 1 base from J; junction bases left unmatched: 10. The CDR3 runs 17 residues. DNA of the CDR3: TGTGCCAGCAGCCATGCGAGGACAGGGGGTTTTAACTATGGCTACACCTTC. It codes for CASSHARTGGFNYGYTF.

The gene calls are TRBV19 and TRBJ2-5; TRBD1 is a possible D gene (6 bases). Germline-derived CDR1 and CDR2 are LNHDA and SQIVND (reference sequence). V was trimmed by 6 bases and J by 2 bases, leaving 10 bases between them. This CDR3 contains 13 residues. The CDR3 DNA reads TGTGCCAGTAGCCTCGGACAGCAAGAGACCCAGTACTTC. It yields the protein CASSLGQQETQYF.

The V call is TRBV30, the J call TRBJ1-2; 11 nucleotides match TRBD1. This CDR3 has 17 amino acids. The V gene end was trimmed by 3 bases and the J gene end by 1 base; junction bases not matched to a gene: 10. Germline V gene sequence: CDR1 GTSNPN, CDR2 SVGIG (reference sequence). CDR3 nucleotide sequence: TGTGCCTGGAGGGACAGGGGGCCGGGATTCATTAACTATGGCTACACCTTC. Its translation: CAWRDRGPGFINYGYTF.

CDR3 in amino acids: CAIRSLAGMSDTQYF. The CDR3 bases are TGTGCCATCAGATCACTAGCGGGGATGTCAGATACGCAGTATTTT. The V call is TRBV10-3, the J call TRBJ2-3; TRBD2 matches 10 bases. V trimming: 6 bases; J trimming: 4 bases; junction bases outside the gene matches: 7. Germline V gene sequence: CDR1 ENHRY, CDR2 SYGVKD. The CDR3 sequence is 15 residues long.

The chain combines TRBV5-4 with TRBJ2-2, with 9 bases lining up with TRBD1. The junction had 4 bases not matched to a gene; V was cut back by 3 bases and J by 1 base. The CDR3 contains 16 residues. The germline gives CDR1 SGHNT, CDR2 YYREEE (reference sequence). CDR3 DNA: TGTGCCAGCAGCTCGTGGACAGGGGTGAACACCGGGGAGCTGTTTTTT. The encoded protein is CASSSWTGVNTGELFF.

This sequence joins TRBV7-3 and TRBJ2-1, with TRBD2 identical over 13 bases. V trimming: 5 bases; J trimming: 6 bases; junction bases outside the gene matches: 4. The CDR3 is 15 amino acids. Per the germline V gene, CDR1 is SGHTA and CDR2 is FQGTGA. As DNA, the CDR3 is TGTGCCAGCAGCCCCTGGACTAGCGGGAGCAATGAGCAGTTCTTC. Protein: CASSPWTSGSNEQFF.

The V call is TRBV5-5, the J call TRBJ1-5, with no clear D. Germline V lookup: CDR1 SGHKS, CDR2 YYEKEE (reference sequence). The CDR3 totals 15 residues. V was shortened by 0 bases and J by 0 bases, with 7 bases between the two germline ends. The CDR3 here is CASSLGLYSNQPQHF. CDR3 bases: TGTGCCAGCAGCTTGGGACTATATAGCAATCAGCCCCAGCATTTT.